The 7 T cell receptor beta chains listed next were all sequenced from one sample in a study of blood T cells in healthy people across ages. For the second PCR, which ran for roughly 6 to 11 cycles, a sample-barcoded 5' primer and a J-beta primer mix were used. TCRdb called the 5' RACE reads again in MiXCR, with one record for every CDR3 protein. The sample carries more than 800,000 distinct CDR3 sequences, 40% to 45% recorded once. The sequenced material came from blood. The receptors derive from a woman aged 60-70 years in good health.

This clonotype was observed a handful of times. This chain connects TRBV20-1 to TRBJ2-7; 9 bases map to TRBD1. The germline V gene has CDR1 DFQATT and CDR2 SNEGSKA (reference sequence). The CDR3 length is 15 residues. Germline trimming cut 5 bases from V and 2 bases from J; bases unmatched to any gene: 10. For the CDR3, the DNA is TGCAGTGCTCTCCCAACAGGGGGCTTTGCCTACGAGCAGTACTTC. Its protein is CSALPTGGFAYEQYF.

The chain links TRBV5-5 to TRBJ2-5; possible D gene TRBD1, 6 bases. Matching the DNA end better, TRBJ2-7 makes the J call doubtful. The germline V gene encodes CDR1 SGHKS and CDR2 YYEKEE (reference sequence). The CDR3 is made up of 16 amino acids. The CDR3 here is CASTFSLTGQNYEQYF. DNA of the CDR3: TGTGCCAGCACCTTCTCACTGACTGGACAGAACTACGAGCAGTACTTC.

This clonotype came up many times. This chain joins TRBV7-2 and TRBJ2-3; 11 nucleotides align to TRBD2. This CDR3 has 15 residues. The V gene's germline CDR1 is SGHTA and CDR2 FQGNSA. The junction had 8 bases not matched to a gene; V was cut back by 7 bases and J by 5 bases. The CDR3, as DNA: TGTGCCAGCACCCCAGAGACTAGCGGGAAAGATACGCAGTATTTT. This gives the protein CASTPETSGKDTQYF.

The gene calls are TRBV10-3 and TRBJ2-4; 13 bases match TRBD2. The DNA end is a closer match to TRBJ2-5, so the J assignment may be wrong. Germline lookup yields CDR1 ENHRY and CDR2 SYGVKD. The CDR3 is 15 residues long. The CDR3 sequence: CATGPGLAGVGTQYF. CDR3 bases: TGTGCCACCGGGCCAGGACTAGCGGGAGTCGGGACCCAGTACTTC.

In DNA form, the CDR3 reads TGTGCCAGCAGTCCAGGGATATCGCAGTATTTT. It encodes CASSPGISQYF. The rearrangement uses TRBV6-2 or TRBV6-3 and TRBJ2-3; the D gene is possibly TRBD1 (5 bases). There are 11 residues in the CDR3. Germline V CDR1 and CDR2: MNHEY, SVGEGT. V lost 5 bases and J 10 bases, leaving 10 bases between the germline ends.

The J gene is TRBJ2-3, the V gene TRBV27; D gene uncertain. Between the trimmed V and J ends, which lost 2 bases and 2 bases, there was a span of 5 bases. Per germline, CDR1 MNHEY and CDR2 SMNVEV (reference sequence). The CDR3 length is 13 residues. CDR3 sequence: CASSLPNTDTQYF. CDR3 in DNA: TGTGCCAGCAGTTTACCTAACACAGATACGCAGTATTTT.

This clonotype turned up a few times. This rearrangement joins TRBV5-1 to TRBJ1-2; D is possibly TRBD1 (5 bases). V was trimmed by 5 bases and J by 5 bases, leaving 16 bases between them. The CDR3 runs 14 residues. Germline V CDR1 and CDR2: SGHRS, YFSETQ. CDR3 sequence: CASRTETAAYGYTF. Here the CDR3 DNA reads TGCGCCAGCAGGACCGAGACAGCGGCTTATGGCTACACCTTC.